These T cell receptor beta chains were read from a single sample in a study of blood T cell repertoires in COVID-19. The method was immunoSEQ multiplex PCR; TCRdb's version includes in-frame clones alone and lacks a portion of them. The sample lists 290,000 or so clones, approximately 92% occurring once. The sample was PBMCs or T cells enriched from blood (not recorded which). These TCRs come from a woman younger than 45 who had recovered from COVID-19. Each CDR3 is given with its conserved first and last residue. The D gene is left open where the match is weak. Size tells how often a clone was seen (once, few, many) or the class of an expanded clone, and some rows leave it out.

TRBD2	-	16	TRBV6-1	TRBJ2-3	CASSDLAGVGADTQYF	TGTGCCAGCAGTGATCTAGCGGGAGTCGGGGCAGATACGCAGTATTTT
-	-	13	TRBV29-1	TRBJ2-7	CSVVGSDRYEQYF	TGCAGCGTTGTGGGTAGCGACCGCTACGAGCAGTACTTC
-	-	15	TRBV18	TRBJ2-2	CASSPPSANTGELFF	TGTGCCAGCTCACCACCTTCCGCGAACACCGGGGAGCTGTTTTTT
TRBD2	-	15	TRBV19	TRBJ2-2	CASSILAGYTGELFF	TGTGCCAGTAGTATTTTAGCGGGATACACCGGGGAGCTGTTTTTT
TRBD1	-	14	TRBV5-4	TRBJ1-4	CASSPDRGREKLFF	TGTGCCAGCAGCCCGGACAGGGGGCGAGAAAAACTGTTTTTT
-	-	13	TRBV12-3/TRBV12-4	TRBJ2-1	CASSSRPDNEQFF	TGTGCCAGCAGTTCGCGGCCTGACAATGAGCAGTTCTTC
-	-	12	TRBV7-9	TRBJ2-2	CASSPQRERLFF	TGTGCCAGCAGCCCCCAACGGGAGCGGCTGTTTTTT
TRBD2	-	16	TRBV4-2	TRBJ2-7	CASSQDGTSGSYEQYF	TGTGCCAGCAGCCAAGATGGGACTAGCGGGAGTTACGAGCAGTACTTC
-	-	14	TRBV29-1	TRBJ1-1	CSVAGRGAGTEAFF	TGCAGCGTCGCTGGTCGGGGGGCTGGCACTGAAGCTTTCTTT
-	once	13	TRBV7-6	TRBJ2-3	CAVGGLGTDTQYF	TGTGCCGTCGGGGGGCTTGGCACAGATACGCAGTATTTT
TRBD2	-	17	TRBV7-9	TRBJ2-3	CASSPGLAGGLTDTQYF	TGTGCCAGCAGCCCCGGACTAGCGGGAGGTCTCACAGATACGCAGTATTTT
-	-	14	TRBV24-1	TRBJ2-1	CATSDLTRYNEQFF	TGTGCCACCAGTGATTTGACCAGATACAATGAGCAGTTCTTC
TRBD2	-	17	TRBV14	TRBJ2-7	CASSQPGLAGGPGEQYF	TGTGCCAGCAGCCAGCCCGGACTAGCGGGAGGGCCTGGCGAGCAGTACTTC
TRBD1	-	14	TRBV5-4	TRBJ1-2	CASSRQGPDYGYTF	TGTGCCAGCAGCCGACAGGGACCTGACTATGGCTACACCTTC
-	-	15	TRBV28	TRBJ1-5	CASSFSKYSNQPQHF	TGTGCCAGCAGTTTCTCTAAGTATAGCAATCAGCCCCAGCATTTT
TRBD2	-	15	TRBV7-3	TRBJ2-1	CASSETSGGIGEQFF	TGTGCCAGCAGCGAAACTAGCGGCGGGATCGGCGAGCAGTTCTTC
TRBD1	-	15	TRBV7-2	TRBJ2-3	CASSFDRGSTDTQYF	TGTGCCAGCAGCTTCGACAGGGGAAGCACAGATACGCAGTATTTT
TRBD2	-	16	TRBV4-3	TRBJ2-3	CASSLTLAGGTDTQYF	TGCGCCAGCAGCCTTACCCTAGCGGGAGGCACAGATACGCAGTATTTT
TRBD1	-	15	TRBV15	TRBJ2-4	CATSAWTGAKNIQYF	TGTGCCACCAGCGCCTGGACAGGGGCCAAAAACATTCAGTACTTC
TRBD1	-	12	TRBV10-3	TRBJ1-2	CAIADRGNGYTF	TGTGCCATCGCAGACAGGGGAAATGGCTACACCTTC
TRBD1	-	18	TRBV2	TRBJ1-4	CASQPLYRGRRTNEKLFF	TGTGCCAGCCAACCTCTATACAGGGGGCGGCGAACTAATGAAAAACTGTTTTTT
TRBD2	-	15	TRBV11-2	TRBJ2-7	CASRRLAGDSYEQYF	TGTGCCAGCAGGAGGTTGGCGGGAGACTCCTACGAGCAGTACTTC
TRBD2	-	17	TRBV10-3	TRBJ2-3	CAISETLAGGGSDTQYF	TGTGCCATCAGTGAGACTTTAGCGGGAGGGGGGTCAGATACGCAGTATTTT
TRBD1	few	14	TRBV4-3	TRBJ1-1	CASSQETGSPEAFF	TGCGCCAGCAGCCAAGAGACAGGGTCCCCTGAAGCTTTCTTT
-	-	13	TRBV28	TRBJ1-1	CATKTSGPTEAFF	TGTGCCACCAAGACCTCAGGGCCCACTGAAGCTTTCTTT
-	once	16	TRBV4-2	TRBJ2-1	CASSPLGAGTYNEQFF	TGTGCCAGCAGCCCCCTAGGAGCGGGCACCTACAATGAGCAGTTCTTC
TRBD2	-	12	TRBV24-1	TRBJ2-1	CATSDLLAGEFF	TGTGCCACCAGTGATTTACTAGCGGGCGAGTTCTTC
-	-	14	TRBV27	TRBJ2-7	CASSARHSTYEQYF	TGTGCCAGCAGTGCCCGACATTCGACCTACGAGCAGTACTTC
TRBD2	-	17	TRBV28	TRBJ2-3	CASSLGVSSGEGVTQYF	TGTGCCAGCAGTTTGGGGGTGTCTAGCGGAGAAGGGGTTACGCAGTATTTT
TRBD1	-	13	TRBV6-2/TRBV6-3	TRBJ1-5	CASSDRGGQPQHF	TGTGCCAGCAGTGACAGGGGAGGGCAGCCCCAGCATTTT
-	once	13	TRBV18	TRBJ1-1	CASSPRQNTEAFF	TGTGCCAGCTCACCCCGACAGAACACTGAAGCTTTCTTT
TRBD1	few	15	TRBV3-1/TRBV3-2	TRBJ1-6	CASSQGPGQGRLLHF	TGTGCCAGCAGCCAAGGTCCGGGACAGGGGCGCCTTCTCCACTTT
TRBD2	-	16	TRBV24-1	TRBJ2-1	CATSDPRTSGYNEQFF	TGTGCCACCAGTGATCCCCGGACTAGCGGATACAATGAGCAGTTCTTC
-	-	14	TRBV18	TRBJ1-1	CASSPWQENTEAFF	TGTGCCAGCTCACCGTGGCAGGAGAACACTGAAGCTTTCTTT
-	-	11	TRBV7-9	TRBJ1-1	CASSWGRGAFF	TGTGCCAGCAGCTGGGGTCGGGGAGCTTTCTTT
-	-	16	TRBV14	TRBJ1-6	CASSQQAAGLNSPLHF	TGTGCCAGCAGCCAGCAGGCAGCAGGGTTGAATTCACCCCTCCACTTT
TRBD1	-	17	TRBV4-1	TRBJ2-3	CASSLIPGQGALSPQYF	TGCGCCAGCAGCCTTATACCGGGACAGGGGGCCCTTTCACCGCAGTATTTT
-	-	12	TRBV12-3/TRBV12-4	TRBJ1-1	CASTHRGPEAFF	TGTGCCAGCACCCATCGAGGGCCTGAAGCTTTCTTT
TRBD2	-	15	TRBV25-1	TRBJ2-5	CASSATSGRSETQYF	TGTGCCAGCAGTGCGACTAGCGGGAGGTCAGAGACCCAGTACTTC
-	-	11	TRBV28	TRBJ2-7	CASRKGVTLDF	TGTGCCAGCAGAAAGGGAGTTACGTTGGACTTC
-	-	13	TRBV12-2	TRBJ1-2	CASRLQGLNGYTF	TGTGCAAGTCGCTTACAGGGGTTAAATGGCTACACCTTC
TRBD1	-	16	TRBV28	TRBJ1-5	CASRSGTGGGNQPQHF	TGTGCCAGCAGATCCGGGACAGGCGGGGGCAATCAGCCCCAGCATTTT